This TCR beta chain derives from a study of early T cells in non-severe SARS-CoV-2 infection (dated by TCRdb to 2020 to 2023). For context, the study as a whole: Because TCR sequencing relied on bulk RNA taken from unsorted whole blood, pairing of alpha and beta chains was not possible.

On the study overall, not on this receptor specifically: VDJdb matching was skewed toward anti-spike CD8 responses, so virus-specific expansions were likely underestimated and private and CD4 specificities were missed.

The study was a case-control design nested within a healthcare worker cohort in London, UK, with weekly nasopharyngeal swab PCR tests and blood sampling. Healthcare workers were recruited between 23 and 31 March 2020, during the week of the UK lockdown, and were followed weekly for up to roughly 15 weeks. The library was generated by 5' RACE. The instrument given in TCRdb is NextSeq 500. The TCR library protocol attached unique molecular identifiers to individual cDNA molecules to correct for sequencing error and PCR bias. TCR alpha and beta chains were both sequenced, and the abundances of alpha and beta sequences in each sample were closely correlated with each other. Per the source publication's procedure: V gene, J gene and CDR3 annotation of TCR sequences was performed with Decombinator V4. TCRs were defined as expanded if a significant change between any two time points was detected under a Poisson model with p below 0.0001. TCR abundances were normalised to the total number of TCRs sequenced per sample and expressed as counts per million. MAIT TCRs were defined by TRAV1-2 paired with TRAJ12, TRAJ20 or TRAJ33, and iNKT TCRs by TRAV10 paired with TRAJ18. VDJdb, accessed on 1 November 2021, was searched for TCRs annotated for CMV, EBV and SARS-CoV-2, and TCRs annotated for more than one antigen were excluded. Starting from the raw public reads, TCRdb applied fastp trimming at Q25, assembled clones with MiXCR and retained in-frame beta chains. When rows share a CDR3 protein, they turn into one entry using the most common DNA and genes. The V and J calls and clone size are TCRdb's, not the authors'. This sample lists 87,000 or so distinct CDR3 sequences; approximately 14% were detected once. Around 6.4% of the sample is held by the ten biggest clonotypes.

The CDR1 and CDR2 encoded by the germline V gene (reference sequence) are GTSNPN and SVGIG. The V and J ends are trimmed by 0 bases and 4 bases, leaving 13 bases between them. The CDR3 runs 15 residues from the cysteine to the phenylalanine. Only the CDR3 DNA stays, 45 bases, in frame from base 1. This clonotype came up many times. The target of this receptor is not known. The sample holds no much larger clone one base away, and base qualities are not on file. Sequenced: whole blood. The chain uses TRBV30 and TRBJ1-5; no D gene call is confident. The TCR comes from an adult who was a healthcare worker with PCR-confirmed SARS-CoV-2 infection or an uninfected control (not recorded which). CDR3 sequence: CAWSVLGNLNQPQHF. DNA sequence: TGTGCCTGGAGTGTACTGGGAAACCTTAATCAGCCCCAGCATTTT.